Listed here are 7 T cell receptor beta chains from one sample, sequenced in a study of OX40 agonist ivuxolimab in advanced cancers. TCRdb keeps only in-frame clones here, not all; method: immunoSEQ multiplex PCR. The sample lists roughly 30,000 clones; around 90% were seen once. The material was CD4+ or CD8+ T cells sorted from blood, obtained in a trial of the OX40 agonist ivuxolimab. The origin of the receptors is an adult with an advanced solid tumor such as melanoma, head and neck, liver or kidney cancer.

CDR3 amino acids: CASSSRSGGTQETQYF. The CDR3 DNA reads TGTGCCAGCAGCTCTCGTAGCGGGGGGACCCAAGAGACCCAGTACTTC. This chain links TRBV7-9 with TRBJ2-5, with 10 positions matching TRBD2. The trim removed 4 bases at V and 1 base at J, leaving 6 bases unmatched. Looked up from germline, CDR1 is SEHNR and CDR2 is FQNEAQ (reference sequence). The CDR3 loop spans 16 amino acids.

The gene calls are TRBV9 and TRBJ1-4, with D uncertain. Trimming left V 3 bases short and J 6 bases short, with 15 bases between. CDR3 length: 15 amino acids. CDR1 and CDR2 from the germline V gene are SGDLS and YYNGEE. The CDR3 bases are TGTGCCAGCAGCGCTCGGGGTCTCGGGGATGAAAAACTGTTTTTT. Protein sequence: CASSARGLGDEKLFF.

V usage is TRBV7-3 and J usage is TRBJ1-2; D possibly corresponds to TRBD1 (5 bases). This CDR3 is built from 17 residues. V lost 2 bases and J lost 2, with 18 bases in between. Germline assignment: CDR1 SGHTA and CDR2 FQGTGA. The CDR3 spells CASSLFFQGKANYGYTF. DNA for the CDR3: TGTGCCAGCAGCTTATTCTTCCAGGGAAAGGCAAACTATGGCTACACCTTC.

The V gene is TRBV9, the J gene TRBJ2-7, with 9 bases identical to TRBD1. The V gene end was trimmed by 2 bases and the J gene end by 3 bases; junction bases not matched to a gene: 9. Germline assignment: CDR1 SGDLS and CDR2 YYNGEE. This CDR3 has 16 amino acids. CDR3 sequence: CASSVDGQGLFYEQYF. In DNA, the CDR3 is TGTGCCAGCAGCGTTGACGGACAGGGGCTCTTCTACGAGCAGTACTTC.

This clone was counted a single time. This chain joins TRBV30 and TRBJ2-3; D call uncertain. The germline gives CDR1 GTSNPN, CDR2 SVGIG (reference sequence). This CDR3 region has 15 residues. Trimming stripped 0 bases from V and 0 bases from J, with 10 bases between. The CDR3 DNA sequence: TGTGCCTGGAGTGTGAGTGTCGACAGCACAGATACGCAGTATTTT. Amino acids: CAWSVSVDSTDTQYF. The full variable domain, completed using reference TRBV30 and TRBJ2-3, is SQTIHQWPATLVQPVGSPLSLECTVEGTSNPNLYWYRQAAGRGLQLLFYSVGIGQISSEVPQNLSASRPQDRQFILSSKKLLLSDSGFYLCAWSVSVDSTDTQYFGPGTRLTVL.

The V call is TRBV9, the J call TRBJ2-5; TRBD2 matches at 9 bases. Germline assignment: CDR1 SGDLS and CDR2 YYNGEE. The length of the CDR3 is 17 residues. J gave up 2 bases and V 0 bases, and 8 bases lay outside the gene matches. CDR3 amino acids: CASSVGWLAGGQETQYF. DNA for the CDR3: TGTGCCAGCAGCGTAGGATGGTTGGCGGGGGGGCAAGAGACCCAGTACTTC.

The gene calls are TRBV19 and TRBJ2-1; tentative D call: TRBD2 (5 bases). Germline loops: CDR1 LNHDA, CDR2 SQIVND (reference sequence). V lost 3 bases and J 10 bases, leaving 10 bases between the germline ends. The CDR3 covers 12 residues. CDR3 DNA sequence: TGTGCCAGTAGTATTGATTCGGGAGAGCAGTTCTTC. It translates to CASSIDSGEQFF. The full variable domain, in which reference TRBV19 and TRBJ2-1 provide the parts outside the CDR3, is DGGITQSPKYLFRKEGQNVTLSCEQNLNHDAMYWYRQDPGQGLRLIYYSQIVNDFQKGDIAEGYSVSREKKESFPLTVTSAQKNPTAFYLCASSIDSGEQFFGPGTRLTVL.